This TCR beta chain is drawn from a study of T-cell memory formation after mild COVID-19 (dated by TCRdb to 2020 to 2022). Some background on the complete study: Most TCR sequence clusters were specific to one of the two donors. The cohort was made up of two young adult volunteers, one female and one male, who were previously healthy. In a couple of donors, T-cell clones that expanded and contracted after mild COVID-19 were followed by sequencing TCRalpha and TCRbeta repertoires longitudinally. The research as a whole found: SARS-CoV-2 specificity of the second-wave clones peaking on day 37 was not confirmed. Clones contracting from day 15 to 85 had balanced CD4/CD8 phenotypes, while a second wave expanding from day 15 to 37 was biased towards CD4+. Some responding clones were detected in pre-infection memory, which suggested that pre-existing cross-reactive memory T cells had joined the SARS-CoV-2 response. Contracting CD4+ clones turned up mainly in the CM and EM memory subsets, whereas EMRA was where CD8+ clones were enriched. Only a couple of mild cases were covered in the study, and larger cohorts including severe cases with pre-infection samples were considered necessary.

These reads were obtained on an Illumina NovaSeq 6000. TCRalpha and TCRbeta cDNA libraries were built by 5'RACE with constant-segment primers, adding sample barcodes and unique molecular identifiers. RNA was extracted from every sample with Trizol reagent. The libraries were amplified in two PCR steps, and the second step added a second sample barcode and Illumina TruSeq adapters. The libraries were sequenced on an Illumina NovaSeq using 2 x 150 bp paired-end reads. The authors' pipeline ran thus. The reads were demultiplexed and collapsed into UMI-guided consensus sequences using migec v1.2.7. Using mixcr v2.1.11, UMI consensuses were aligned to TRA and TRB V and J templates and then assembled into clonotypes. Expanded or contracted clonotypes were those called significant by both edgeR and NoisET, with noise models trained on biological replicates. For edgeR calls, a false discovery rate-adjusted p below 0.01 and a log2 fold-change threshold of 1 were applied. As an exploratory analysis of dynamics, max-normalized trajectories of the 1000 most abundant clonotypes were examined with PCA combined with hierarchical clustering. Separately sequenced CD4+ and CD8+ repertoires were used to assign the CD4 or CD8 phenotype of responding clones. TCRdb handled the public reads itself, with Q25 trimming in fastp and clone calling in MiXCR, and kept productive beta chains. Identical CDR3 proteins give one entry, which carries the most common genes and DNA. The V and J calls and clone size are TCRdb's, not the authors'. For this sample the table gives under 300,000 distinct CDR3 sequences, of which over 7% were detected only once. Clones ranked in the top ten supply 20% to 25% of the sample.

The V end loses 1 base and the J end loses 3 bases, and a stretch of 7 bases separates them. From cysteine to phenylalanine, the CDR3 is 14 amino acids long. CDR3 DNA is the only sequence kept; it has 42 bases, read in frame from the first base. The germline V gene (reference sequence) gives CDR1 as DFQATT and CDR2 as SNEGSKA. As for this clonotype: The target of this receptor is not known. No much larger clonotype is one base removed from it; base qualities were not supplied.

PBMCs were isolated by Ficoll-Paque density gradient centrifugation. This TCR was recovered from a man between 18 and 35 years old who had mild COVID-19 (a few samples of this study predate the infection). The sample titles of this study are shuffled in the database, so cell type and time point are left out; the donor was told from shared clones. The chain links TRBV20-1 with TRBJ2-6; 5 matching bases give a weak D call of TRBD2. Specimen: PBMCs or a T cell subset sorted from them (not recorded which). The CDR3 region reads CSARAGSGANVLTF. In nucleotides, the sequence is TGCAGTGCTAGAGCGGGGAGTGGGGCCAACGTCCTGACTTTC.